Sequencing of this T cell receptor (beta chain) was carried out in a study of T-cell reconstitution after alpha-beta-depleted transplantation in children. Points from the study as a whole: Reportedly, roughly two months post-transplant, alpha-beta T cells arose from several hundred expanded graft clones.

This clonotype was counted at least ten times. Its antigen is not known. TCRbeta library construction was performed incorporating unique molecular identifiers. TCRdb used MiXCR to reprocess the PCR reads, holding one entry per CDR3 protein. The sample records hundreds of thousands of distinct CDR3 sequences, roughly 8.2% being singletons. The clonotype comes from a male patient between 10 and 17 years old who had a stem cell transplant for acute lymphoblastic leukemia, so the T cells may come from the graft donor. Source: PBMCs, mostly from graft donor cells, taken 180 days after TCRalphabeta/CD19-depleted stem cell transplant.

In DNA, the CDR3 is TGCGCCAGCAGCTTTGGCGGAGAAGATACGCAGTATTTT. Its translation: CASSFGGEDTQYF. This sequence joins TRBV5-1 and TRBJ2-3; D not resolved. The CDR3 length is 13 residues. The V and J ends lost 2 bases and 5 bases respectively, with 9 bases between them. Per germline, CDR1 SGHRS and CDR2 YFSETQ.